This T cell receptor (beta chain) was profiled in a study of Ad26.COV2.S vaccination and SARS-CoV-2 variants. General observations from the study: There was reportedly substantial breadth in spike-specific CD8+ and CD4+ T cell responses after vaccination.

The assay was immunoSEQ multiplex PCR, and TCRdb's table has in-frame clones only and misses some. Of about 320,000 clones in the sample, 85% to 90% were seen once. The treatment: roughly 19 received Ad26.COV2.S at low or high dose, single or two shots; about 5 received placebo; per-sample allocation not given. The samples date from day 63 after the first vaccine or placebo injection. Of note for this clone: What it binds is unknown.

The clonotype was recovered from a person between 18 and 65 years old who received the Ad26.COV2.S COVID-19 vaccine or a placebo. Sequencing used peripheral blood, obtained in a trial of Ad26.COV2.S vaccine versus placebo.

In DNA form, the CDR3 reads TGTGCCAGCAGTCCCGCGGCCGGGTTTAACTATGGCTACACCTTC. Its translation: CASSPAAGFNYGYTF. This sequence joins TRBV7-9 and TRBJ1-2; D gene uncertain. The V end was cut by 6 bases, the J end by 1 base, with 15 bases between. The CDR3 runs to 15 residues. In germline, CDR1 is SEHNR, CDR2 FQNEAQ (reference sequence).